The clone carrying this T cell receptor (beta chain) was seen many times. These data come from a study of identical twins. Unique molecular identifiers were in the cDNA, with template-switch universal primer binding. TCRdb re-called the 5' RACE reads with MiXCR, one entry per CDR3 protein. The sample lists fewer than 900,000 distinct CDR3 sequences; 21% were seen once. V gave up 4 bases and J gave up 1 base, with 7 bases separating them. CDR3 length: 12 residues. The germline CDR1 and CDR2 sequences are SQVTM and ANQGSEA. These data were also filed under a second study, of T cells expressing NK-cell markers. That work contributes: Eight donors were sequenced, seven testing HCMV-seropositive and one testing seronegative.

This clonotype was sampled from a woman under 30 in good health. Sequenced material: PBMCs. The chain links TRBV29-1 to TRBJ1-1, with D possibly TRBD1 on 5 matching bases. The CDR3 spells CSVAGQNTEAFF. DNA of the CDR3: TGCAGCGTTGCTGGACAGAACACTGAAGCTTTCTTT.